What follows are 15 T cell receptor beta chains derived from one specimen sequenced in a study of regulatory T cells in long-lasting Graves disease. Through Arm-PCR of CDR3 regions and iRepertoire HTBI primers, TCR beta libraries were built. Using its own MiXCR run on the multiplex PCR reads, TCRdb lists one record per CDR3 protein. The repertoire holds 300,000 to 400,000 distinct CDR3 sequences, roughly 15% seen once, with 22% in the top ten. Regarding time point: newly diagnosed GD, antithyroid drugs for less than 3 months. Isolated PBMC RNA provided the starting material for the TCR library. Here the sequenced sample was peripheral blood mononuclear cells (PBMCs), taken at new diagnosis, from a patient treated with antithyroid drugs. Every receptor here comes from a female donor with Graves disease.

This clonotype was seen a few times. The J gene is TRBJ2-3, the V gene TRBV15; 10 bases agree with TRBD2. This CDR3 contains 20 residues. Germline trimming cut 0 bases from V and 2 bases from J; bases unmatched to any gene: 14. The germline CDR1 and CDR2 sequences are LNHNV and YYDKDF (reference sequence). CDR3 DNA: TGTGCCACCAGCAGAGATCCGTTTGGCCCACTAGCGGGGATCACAGATACGCAGTATTTT. Protein sequence: CATSRDPFGPLAGITDTQYF.

At least ten counts were recorded for this clonotype. Its ends do not fully match the called genes, so a read error is possible. The chain uses TRBV6-1 and TRBJ1-2; unclear D gene. Germline V gene data show CDR1 as MNHNS and CDR2 as SASEGT. CDR3 length: 15 amino acids. The CDR3 nucleotides are TGTGCCAACAGTGAAGCCGCAAGCGAGGCCTATGGCTACACCTTC. This encodes CANSEAASEAYGYTF.

The table lists this clonotype with many counts. The chain joins TRBV6-1 to TRBJ1-1; no firm D call. The CDR3 totals 16 residues. Germline V CDR1 and CDR2: MNHNS, SASEGT. Trimming took off 8 bases at V and 3 bases at J, with 22 bases between the two ends. CDR3 nucleotide sequence: TGTGCCAGCCGCCAGGAGTACCCGGCTTGGGACACTGAAGCTTTCTTT. Translation: CASRQEYPAWDTEAFF.

In the case of this clonotype: This sequence may be a read error, since a much larger clone differs from it by one base. Because it lacks the conserved phenylalanine or tryptophan at the end, this CDR3 is likely a read error. Because the CDR3's place on the DNA is in doubt, the DNA is left out and the CDR3 is given as listed by TCRdb. The rearrangement joins TRBV28 to TRBJ1-2. CDR1 and CDR2 (germline): MDHEN, SYDVKM. The CDR3 is made up of 12 amino acids, end residues included. This chain's CDR3 is CASSYEGHRRTL.

The rearrangement uses TRBV20-1 and TRBJ2-7; D may be TRBD2 (5 bases). The CDR3 extends over 13 amino acids. Looked up from germline, CDR1 is DFQATT and CDR2 is SNEGSKA (reference sequence). Trimming removed 3 bases at V and 0 bases at J, with 9 bases between. The CDR3 sequence: CSASNRGSYEQYF. In nucleotides, the CDR3 is TGCAGTGCTAGTAACCGGGGCTCCTACGAGCAGTACTTC.

This clonotype showed up many times. In nucleotides, the CDR3 is TGCAGTGCTAGTGGGACTAGCTATGGCTACACCTTC. It translates to CSASGTSYGYTF. The chain carries TRBV20-1 and TRBJ1-2; D possibly corresponds to TRBD1 (5 bases). The germline gives CDR1 DFQATT, CDR2 SNEGSKA (reference sequence). CDR3 length: 12 residues. Trimming left V 3 bases short and J 4 bases short, with 9 bases between.

At least ten counts were recorded for this clonotype. The genes are TRBV20-1 and TRBJ2-3; 11 bases align to TRBD2. The CDR3 has 15 amino acids. V shed 4 bases, J shed 2 bases, and the junction held 5 bases outside the gene matches. Germline V gene lookup returns CDR1 DFQATT and CDR2 SNEGSKA (reference sequence). The CDR3 loop reads CSATKTSGDTDTQYF. DNA of the CDR3: TGCAGTGCTACAAAGACTAGCGGGGACACAGATACGCAGTATTTT.

This clonotype was counted ten times or more. The chain joins TRBV28 to TRBJ2-5; D perhaps matches TRBD1 (6 bases). Trimming left V 6 bases short and J 3 bases short, with 14 bases between. The CDR3 contains 14 residues. Germline CDR1 and CDR2: MDHEN and SYDVKM. The CDR3 protein is CASSNKNREETQYF. The CDR3 DNA reads as TGTGCCAGCAGCAACAAAAACAGGGAAGAGACCCAGTACTTC.

The sample holds many counts of this clonotype. The J gene is TRBJ2-3, the V gene TRBV4-3; D perhaps matches TRBD1 (6 bases). This CDR3 contains 18 residues. Trimming removed 0 bases from V and 3 bases from J, with 19 bases in between. Germline CDR1 reads LGHNA; CDR2 reads YSLEER. The CDR3 sequence is CASSQEKFRRGKTDTQYF. DNA for the CDR3: TGCGCCAGCAGCCAAGAAAAGTTTCGCAGGGGCAAGACAGATACGCAGTATTTT.

This clonotype was observed at least ten times. The V call is TRBV4-1, the J call TRBJ2-2; 9 bases map to TRBD2. The CDR3 totals 17 residues. The germline V gene encodes CDR1 MGHRA and CDR2 YSYEKL. J lost 2 bases, V lost 4 bases, and 8 bases had no gene match. This chain's CDR3 is CASSRLAGLSNTGELFF. CDR3 in DNA: TGCGCCAGCAGCCGCCTAGCGGGACTTAGTAACACCGGGGAGCTGTTTTTT.

The V gene is TRBV27, the J gene TRBJ1-1, with 7 bases lining up with TRBD1. The CDR3 spans 15 residues. CDR1 and CDR2 from the germline V gene are MNHEY and SMNVEV (reference sequence). V dropped 6 bases and J dropped 1; count of bases not matched to a gene: 8. CDR3 in DNA: TGTGCCAGCAGGGACAGGACAGGATGGAACACTGAAGCTTTCTTT. Residues: CASRDRTGWNTEAFF.

The sample holds many counts of this clonotype. The gene calls are TRBV7-9 and TRBJ1-2; D is undetermined. The germline CDR1 and CDR2 sequences are SEHNR and FQNEAQ (reference sequence). Between the trimmed V and J ends, which lost 0 bases and 4 bases, there was a span of 9 bases. The CDR3 contains 14 residues. CDR3 sequence (DNA): TGTGCCAGCAGCTTAGCCGCAGGCACCTATGGCTACACCTTC. It translates to CASSLAAGTYGYTF. The full variable domain, with the rest looked up from reference TRBV7-9 and TRBJ1-2, is DTGVSQNPRHKITKRGQNVTFRCDPISEHNRLYWYRQTLGQGPEFLTYFQNEAQLEKSRLLSDRFSAERPKGSFSTLEIQRTEQGDSAMYLCASSLAAGTYGYTFGSGTRLTVV.

The V and J genes are TRBV7-9 and TRBJ2-7; 9 bases are shared with TRBD2. The V segment lost 5 bases and the J segment 0 bases; nucleotides outside the gene matches: 17. The germline V gene encodes CDR1 SEHNR and CDR2 FQNEAQ (reference sequence). The CDR3 runs 19 residues. This chain's CDR3 is CASSPRLAGESRSSYEQYF. For the CDR3, the DNA is TGTGCCAGCAGCCCAAGGTTAGCGGGAGAATCGAGGAGCTCCTACGAGCAGTACTTC.

This clonotype was observed many times. The chain employs TRBV12-3 or TRBV12-4 and TRBJ2-2, with 9 nucleotides matching TRBD1. V shed 6 bases and J 6 bases; nucleotides not matched to a gene: 2. This CDR3 spans 13 amino acids. The CDR3 nucleotides read TGTGCCAGCAGCCGGACAGGGGCCGGGGAGCTGTTTTTT. Its translation is CASSRTGAGELFF.

The V and J genes are TRBV6-1 and TRBJ2-1; the match to TRBD2 covers 11 bases. V lost 4 bases and J lost 12; bases outside the gene matches: 8. The CDR3 extends over 14 amino acids. Germline V gene sequence: CDR1 MNHNS, CDR2 SASEGT. CDR3 loop: CASSGKLAGGRQFF. For the CDR3, the DNA is TGTGCCAGCAGTGGCAAGTTAGCGGGAGGGCGGCAGTTCTTC.